The 25 T cell receptor beta chains below come from one sample, sequenced in a study of persistence of HIV-infected CD4 T cells. The antigens for these receptors are not known. Cells were stimulated nonspecifically with anti-CD3/anti-CD28 magnetic beads. CD4+ T cells upregulating both CD40 ligand and CD69 were sorted as responding cells. This was the immunoSEQ version 4 assay in survey mode. Profiling relied on immunoSEQ multiplex PCR, and the TCRdb table lists in-frame clones only, not all of them. The sample consists of about 43,000 clones, about 90% of them appearing once. Material: CD4+ T cells sorted from PBMCs after approximately 19-hour stimulation, obtained from a patient who received antiretroviral therapy. All receptors derive from an adult man with HIV who was CMV-seropositive.

This chain connects TRBV24-1 to TRBJ2-3, with D perhaps matching TRBD1 (5 bases). Trimming cost V 3 bases and J 3 bases, with 9 bases left between them. Per the germline V gene, CDR1 is KGHDR and CDR2 is SFDVKD. The length of the CDR3 is 14 residues. The CDR3 DNA follows: TGTGCCACCAGTGATGGGCAGGGAACAGATACGCAGTATTTT. Translated: CATSDGQGTDTQYF.

This chain uses TRBV19 with TRBJ1-1, with D perhaps matching TRBD1 (6 bases). The CDR3 has 15 residues. Germline assignment: CDR1 LNHDA and CDR2 SQIVND (reference sequence). V gave up 6 bases and J gave up 1 base, with 15 bases separating them. In nucleotides, the CDR3 is TGTGCCAGTAGGCCGAGGGGGGGAGAGAACACTGAAGCTTTCTTT. It encodes CASRPRGGENTEAFF.

CDR3 protein: CASSHIGQGANTEAFF. For the CDR3, the DNA is TGCGCCAGCAGCCATATTGGACAGGGGGCGAACACTGAAGCTTTCTTT. The rearrangement links TRBV5-1 to TRBJ1-1; 11 bases line up with TRBD1. V was pared by 4 bases and J by 1 base, with 6 bases of the junction left unmatched. Germline loops: CDR1 SGHRS, CDR2 YFSETQ. This CDR3 comprises 16 residues.

The chain combines TRBV27 with TRBJ2-3; D may be TRBD1 (5 bases). V lost 5 bases, J lost 5 bases, and 17 bases lay in between. The CDR3 runs 15 residues. Looked up from germline, CDR1 is MNHEY and CDR2 is SMNVEV (reference sequence). CDR3 sequence (DNA): TGTGCCAGCAGTCCAACGGACATAATGGGAGATACGCAGTATTTT. It is translated as CASSPTDIMGDTQYF.

This chain joins TRBV21-1 and TRBJ2-7; the D segment call TRBD2 is taken from the table without a DNA check. TRBV21-1 is labeled a pseudogene. The CDR3 is made up of 16 amino acids. This chain's CDR3 is CASSKWGGRRGREQYF. In DNA, the CDR3 is TGTGCCAGCAGCAAATGGGGCGGGAGAAGGGGCCGTGAGCAGTACTTC.

The chain links TRBV10-3 to TRBJ2-7, with unresolved D. CDR3 size: 14 residues. Per the germline V gene, CDR1 is ENHRY and CDR2 is SYGVKD. V lost 7 bases and J lost 3, with 16 bases in between. In nucleotides, the CDR3 is TGTGCCATCAAGGTCCAGATCCTGGGCTACGAGCAGTACTTC. The encoded protein is CAIKVQILGYEQYF.

This chain joins TRBV2 and TRBJ1-5; maybe TRBD1 (6 bases). The CDR3 consists of 16 residues. V was trimmed by 3 bases and J by 2 bases, leaving 14 bases between them. Germline V gives CDR1 SNHLY, CDR2 FYNNEI. CDR3 amino acids: CASSDRGSGGNQPQHF. The CDR3 DNA follows: TGTGCCAGCAGTGATAGGGGGTCGGGGGGCAATCAGCCCCAGCATTTT.

Points on this clone: The same CDR3 arises from other DNA sequences in this sample as well. The CDR3 loop reads CASSLSGNTIYF. The CDR3 DNA follows: TGTGCCAGCAGTTTATCGGGAAACACCATATATTTT. The chain joins TRBV12-3 or TRBV12-4 to TRBJ1-3, with D uncertain. The germline V and J ends were trimmed by 2 bases and 4 bases, with 3 bases remaining between them. The CDR3 has 12 residues.

This chain joins TRBV5-1 and TRBJ2-3; tentative D call: TRBD1 (6 bases). Germline V gene lookup returns CDR1 SGHRS and CDR2 YFSETQ. The CDR3 contains 15 residues. V lost 4 bases and J lost 0, with 12 bases in between. The CDR3 spells CASSPGQYSTDTQYF. DNA for the CDR3: TGCGCCAGCAGCCCAGGACAGTATAGCACAGATACGCAGTATTTT.

J is TRBJ1-6 and V is TRBV3-1 (or the pseudogene TRBV3-2); no clear D gene. The CDR3 sequence is 14 residues long. The V end was cut by 7 bases, the J end by 9 bases, with 16 bases between. Germline V gene sequence: CDR1 LGHDT, CDR2 YNNKEL (reference sequence). CDR3 sequence reads: CASTAGIGISPLHF. The CDR3 nucleotides are TGTGCCAGCACCGCGGGGATAGGAATTTCACCCCTCCACTTT.

The V call is TRBV7-2, the J call TRBJ1-4, with a possible D match to TRBD1 (6 bases). The CDR3 consists of 14 residues. Trimming removed 3 bases at V and 13 bases at J, with 18 bases between. Germline CDR1 SGHTA, CDR2 FQGNSA. The CDR3 DNA reads TGTGCCAGCAGCTTGGGGCGGGGGCGCGGAGGACTGTTTTTT. It specifies CASSLGRGRGGLFF.

The chain combines TRBV28 with TRBJ1-4, with D possibly matching TRBD1 (5 bases). The CDR3 consists of 13 residues. V lost 7 bases and J 9 bases, leaving 15 bases between the germline ends. Germline V CDR1 and CDR2: MDHEN, SYDVKM. CDR3 sequence reads: CASMPGKAQKLFF. CDR3 sequence (DNA): TGTGCCAGCATGCCAGGGAAGGCCCAAAAACTGTTTTTT.

This clone was found once. This chain uses TRBV5-8 with TRBJ2-1; no definite D call. Germline V lookup: CDR1 SGHTS, CDR2 YDEGEE. With 3 bases removed from V and 2 bases from J, the gap between germline ends came to 12 bases. The CDR3 spans 15 residues. The CDR3 spells CASSSFQGTYNEQFF. DNA of the CDR3: TGTGCCAGCAGCTCCTTTCAAGGAACCTACAATGAGCAGTTCTTC.

The chain uses TRBV18 and TRBJ2-7; D might be TRBD2 (5 bases). V was cut by 3 bases and J by 3 bases, with 9 bases left in between. The germline gives CDR1 KGHSH, CDR2 LQKENI. CDR3 length equals 13 residues. The CDR3 is CASSPHRDYEQYF. The CDR3 coding sequence is TGTGCCAGCTCACCGCATCGGGACTACGAGCAGTACTTC.

V is TRBV29-1 and J is TRBJ1-2, with TRBD1 matching 8 bases. The CDR3 covers 16 residues. CDR1 and CDR2 (germline): SQVTM, ANQGSEA. Trimming cost V 0 bases and J 5 bases; bases outside gene matches: 11. CDR3 region: CSVEDPSRGPGYGYTF. CDR3 in DNA: TGCAGCGTTGAAGATCCGTCCAGGGGGCCGGGGTATGGCTACACCTTC. The full variable domain, completed using reference TRBV29-1 and TRBJ1-2, is SAVISQKPSRDICQRGTSLTIQCQVDSQVTMMFWYRQQPGQSLTLIATANQGSEATYESGFVIDKFPISRPNLTFSTLTVSNMSPEDSSIYLCSVEDPSRGPGYGYTFGSGTRLTVV.

The J gene is TRBJ2-7, the V gene TRBV2, with 8 bases identical to TRBD1. The junction had 3 bases not matched to a gene; V was cut back by 5 bases and J by 6 bases. CDR3 length: 12 amino acids. The germline V gene has CDR1 SNHLY and CDR2 FYNNEI. The CDR3 loop is CASSPDRVEQYF. The CDR3 DNA reads TGTGCCAGCAGTCCGGACAGGGTCGAGCAGTACTTC.

The rearrangement uses TRBV6-4 and TRBJ2-2, with D possibly being TRBD2 (5 bases). This CDR3 contains 14 residues. V lost 4 bases to trimming and J lost 3 bases, with 9 bases between them. Looked up from germline, CDR1 is MRHNA and CDR2 is SNTAGT. CDR3 sequence: CASSVFSDTGELFF. The CDR3 DNA sequence: TGTGCCAGCAGTGTATTTAGCGACACCGGGGAGCTGTTTTTT.

The J gene is TRBJ1-2, the V gene TRBV3-1 (or the pseudogene TRBV3-2), with 9 bases identical to TRBD1. Germline V lookup: CDR1 LGHDT, CDR2 YNNKEL (reference sequence). This CDR3 spans 17 amino acids. V was pared by 0 bases and J by 8 bases, with 13 bases of the junction left unmatched. CDR3 DNA: TGTGCCAGCAGCCAAGATAATCTCGCGGGACAGGGTAGCGGCTACACCTTC. Its translation: CASSQDNLAGQGSGYTF.

The V gene is TRBV6-6, the J gene TRBJ1-2; TRBD1 is a possible D gene (6 bases). The CDR3 loop spans 14 amino acids. V was pared by 6 bases and J by 0 bases, with 11 bases between. The germline V gene encodes CDR1 MNHNY and CDR2 SVGAGI (reference sequence). The CDR3 DNA is TGTGCCAGCAGAACTGGACAGACTAACTATGGCTACACCTTC. This gives the protein CASRTGQTNYGYTF.

The chain is built from TRBV19 and TRBJ2-7, with D perhaps TRBD1 (6 bases). This CDR3 is built from 16 residues. Trimming removed 4 bases from V and 3 bases from J, with 19 bases in between. Germline V gives CDR1 LNHDA, CDR2 SQIVND (reference sequence). In DNA form, the CDR3 reads TGTGCCAGTAGTAAGGCAGGGGCAGGGTCAGGCTACGAGCAGTACTTC. It translates to CASSKAGAGSGYEQYF.

The rearrangement joins TRBV11-3 to TRBJ2-2, with 8 nucleotides matching TRBD1. Per germline, CDR1 SGHNT and CDR2 YENEEA. V lost 4 bases and J lost 1; bases outside the gene matches: 8. This CDR3 is 17 amino acids long. The CDR3 sequence: CASSSPAGQENTGELFF. The CDR3 region has the DNA TGTGCCAGCAGCTCACCCGCGGGACAGGAGAACACCGGGGAGCTGTTTTTT.

This clone was counted a few times. The V and J genes are TRBV10-1 and TRBJ1-1; 7 bases match TRBD1. Per germline, CDR1 WNHNN and CDR2 SYGVQD (reference sequence). Trimming removed 1 base from V and 5 bases from J; junction bases left unmatched: 1. The CDR3 covers 13 residues. CDR3 amino acids: CASSEYRGTEAFF. The CDR3 DNA follows: TGCGCCAGCAGTGAGTACAGGGGTACTGAAGCTTTCTTT.

The CDR3 DNA reads as TGCAGTGCTAGTCTAGCGGGGGGACCCACAGATACGCAGTATTTT. Protein sequence: CSASLAGGPTDTQYF. The chain is built from TRBV20-1 and TRBJ2-3; TRBD2 agrees at 11 bases. Germline CDR1 reads DFQATT; CDR2 reads SNEGSKA (reference sequence). There are 15 residues in the CDR3. Trimming removed 3 bases from V and 2 bases from J; junction bases left unmatched: 4.

This clone was detected only once. The chain is built from TRBV2 and TRBJ1-1; D gene ambiguous. The germline V gene encodes CDR1 SNHLY and CDR2 FYNNEI. The CDR3 is 14 residues long. The V and J ends lost 1 base and 0 bases respectively, with 6 bases between them. The CDR3 loop is CASSEGSMNTEAFF. The CDR3 DNA reads as TGTGCCAGCAGTGAAGGATCCATGAACACTGAAGCTTTCTTT.

This CDR3 is CATSDDRGRGSYEQYF. The CDR3 DNA is TGTGCCACCAGTGATGACAGGGGGCGCGGGTCCTACGAGCAGTACTTC. The genes are TRBV24-1 and TRBJ2-7; 10 nucleotides align to TRBD1. Germline CDR1 and CDR2: KGHDR and SFDVKD. The V gene end was trimmed by 3 bases and the J gene end by 1 base; junction bases not matched to a gene: 5. This CDR3 region has 16 residues.